The 11 T cell receptor beta chains listed next were all sequenced from one sample in a study of shared clonotypes between healthy human individuals (dated by TCRdb to the early 2020s). Library creation used the immunoSEQ multiplex PCR assay. TCRdb re-hosts the immuneACCESS table, in-frame sequences only. Its copies lack some clones; in the studies checked, an unresolved V gene accounts for under half of them, and the cause for the rest is not known. This sample comprises some 1.5 million clones, roughly 95% of them detected only once. The ten largest account for roughly 1.2% of the sample. Sequencing input: naive CD4+ T cells sorted from blood. In light of the paper, this sample's cell subset or site label describes: CD45RA+ positively selected. Receptors were obtained from a young man in good health.

CDR3 DNA sequence: TGTGCCTGGAGTGTAAACACTGAAGCTTTCTTT. Protein: CAWSVNTEAFF. V and J are TRBV30 and TRBJ1-1, with D uncertain. Trimming took 0 bases from V and 2 from J, leaving 1 base between them. This CDR3 is built from 11 residues. Germline loops: CDR1 GTSNPN, CDR2 SVGIG (reference sequence).

The chain couples TRBV2 to TRBJ1-1, with unresolved D. From germline, CDR1 is SNHLY and CDR2 FYNNEI. The CDR3 spans 13 residues. CDR3 loop: CAGREHLSTEAFF. The DNA for the CDR3 is TGTGCGGGCCGGGAGCACCTGAGCACTGAAGCTTTCTTT.

The V call is TRBV6-5, the J call TRBJ2-3; 7 bases align to TRBD2. The junction had 4 bases not matched to a gene; V was cut back by 2 bases and J by 2 bases. This CDR3 is built from 15 residues. CDR1 and CDR2 from the germline V gene are MNHEY and SVGAGI. This CDR3 reads CASSYGGGVTDTQYF. The CDR3 nucleotides are TGTGCCAGCAGTTACGGGGGAGGGGTCACAGATACGCAGTATTTT.

The chain employs TRBV28 and TRBJ1-2; 12 bases align to TRBD1. The length of the CDR3 is 15 residues. From germline, CDR1 is MDHEN and CDR2 SYDVKM. The trim removed 10 bases at V and 8 bases at J, leaving 14 bases unmatched. The CDR3 DNA is TGTGCCAACAGCTCTCGTCCGGGACAGGGGGCCGGCTACACCTTC. Its protein product is CANSSRPGQGAGYTF.

The chain employs TRBV10-2 and TRBJ2-1; no clear D. The CDR3 has 11 amino acids. Germline CDR1 reads WSHSY; CDR2 reads SAAADI. Trimming shortened V by 3 bases and J by 10 bases, and 7 bases separated the two germline ends. Here the CDR3 DNA reads TGCGCCAGCAGTGACGCCGGAGAGCAGTTCTTC. This codes for CASSDAGEQFF.

V is TRBV7-2 and J is TRBJ2-3, with 14 bases matching TRBD2. The CDR3 length is 16 residues. Germline-derived CDR1 and CDR2 are SGHTA and FQGNSA. Germline trimming cut 5 bases from V and 14 bases from J; bases unmatched to any gene: 15. The CDR3 is CASSHPSGTSGREGYF. As DNA, the CDR3 is TGTGCCAGCAGCCATCCCTCCGGGACTAGCGGGAGAGAGGGGTATTTT.

V and J are TRBV27 and TRBJ2-5, with D possibly TRBD2 on 6 matching bases. The CDR3 length is 14 residues. Per germline, CDR1 MNHEY and CDR2 SMNVEV (reference sequence). Trimming removed 6 bases from V and 4 bases from J, with 15 bases in between. Here the CDR3 DNA reads TGTGCCAGCAGATTGTGGGAGGCAGGAGAGACCCAGTACTTC. Translating gives CASRLWEAGETQYF.

The V gene is TRBV6-1, the J gene TRBJ2-7, with D unresolved. The CDR3 runs to 13 residues. Germline loops: CDR1 MNHNS, CDR2 SASEGT. V was trimmed by 1 base and J by 2 bases, leaving 6 bases between them. The CDR3 nucleotides read TGTGCCAGCAGTGAAGTCGGACCCTACGAGCAGTACTTC. Its protein is CASSEVGPYEQYF.

DNA of the CDR3: TGTGCCAGCAGCTTAGTGTCCAACACCGGGGAGCTGTTTTTT. Its translation is CASSLVSNTGELFF. This chain uses TRBV7-6 with TRBJ2-2; unclear D gene. Trimming took 1 base from V and 2 from J, leaving 5 bases between them. The CDR3 contains 14 residues. CDR1 SGHVS and CDR2 FNYEAQ come from the germline V gene.

CDR3 residues: CAISESGQGGETQYF. The CDR3, as DNA: TGTGCCATCAGTGAGTCCGGACAGGGAGGGGAGACCCAGTACTTC. This chain uses TRBV10-3 with TRBJ2-5; D is perhaps TRBD1 (8 bases). Germline V gene lookup returns CDR1 ENHRY and CDR2 SYGVKD. The CDR3 consists of 15 residues. Trimming cost V 0 bases and J 5 bases, with 13 bases left between them.

The J gene is TRBJ2-4, the V gene TRBV19; D possibly corresponds to TRBD1 (6 bases). CDR1 and CDR2 (germline): LNHDA, SQIVND (reference sequence). Trimming removed 6 bases from V and 0 bases from J, with 18 bases in between. CDR3 length equals 17 residues. The CDR3 DNA sequence: TGTGCCAGTAGACGCACCGCCGGGACACCAGCCAAAAACATTCAGTACTTC. Protein: CASRRTAGTPAKNIQYF.